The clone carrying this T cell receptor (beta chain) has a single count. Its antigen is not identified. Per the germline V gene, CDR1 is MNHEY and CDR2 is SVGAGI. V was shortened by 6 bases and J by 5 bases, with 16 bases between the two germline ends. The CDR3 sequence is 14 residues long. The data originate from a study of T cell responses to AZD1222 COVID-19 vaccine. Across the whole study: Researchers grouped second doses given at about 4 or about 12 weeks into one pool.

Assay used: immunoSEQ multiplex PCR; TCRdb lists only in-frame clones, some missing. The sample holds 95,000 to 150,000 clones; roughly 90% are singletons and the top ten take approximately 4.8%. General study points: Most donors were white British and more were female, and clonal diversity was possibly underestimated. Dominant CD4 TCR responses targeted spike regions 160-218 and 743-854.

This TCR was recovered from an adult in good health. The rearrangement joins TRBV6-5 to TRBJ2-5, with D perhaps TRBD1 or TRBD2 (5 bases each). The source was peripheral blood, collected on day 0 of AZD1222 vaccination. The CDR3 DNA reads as TGTGCCAGCAGACCCGAAGAGGGGCGGGAGACCCAGTACTTC. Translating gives CASRPEEGRETQYF.